The 27 T cell receptor beta chains reported below all come from one sample, sequenced in a study of beta chain features in type 1 diabetes. General study findings and limits: In all four CD4+ subsets, TCRB CDR3 length was significantly, moderately reduced in type 1 diabetes.

Expressed TCRB transcripts were sequenced, since all the RNA that had been isolated was reverse transcribed. TCRdb keeps only in-frame clones here, not all; method: immunoSEQ multiplex PCR. The sample records fewer than 350,000 clones, 15% being singletons. These receptors lack a known antigen. Sequences were obtained from naive CD4+ T cells from blood. The receptors come from a young man with type 1 diabetes.

This chain uses TRBV28 with TRBJ2-5; no firm D call. With 0 bases removed from V and 1 base from J, the gap between germline ends came to 9 bases. CDR1 and CDR2 from the germline V gene are MDHEN and SYDVKM. CDR3 length equals 15 residues. CDR3 nucleotide sequence: TGTGCCAGCAGTTTATGGAATGAAGCCCAAGAGACCCAGTACTTC. Amino acids: CASSLWNEAQETQYF. The full variable domain, in which reference TRBV28 and TRBJ2-5 provide the parts outside the CDR3, is DVKVTQSSRYLVKRTGEKVFLECVQDMDHENMFWYRQDPGLGLRLIYFSYDVKMKEKGDIPEGYSVSREKKERFSLILESASTNQTSMYLCASSLWNEAQETQYFGPGTRLLVL.

This sequence joins TRBV7-2 and TRBJ2-1, with TRBD2 identical over 8 bases. V shed 5 bases, J shed 6 bases, and the junction held 6 bases outside the gene matches. Germline V gene data show CDR1 as SGHTA and CDR2 as FQGNSA. CDR3 length: 14 residues. CDR3 DNA sequence: TGTGCCAGCAGCCCCGGACTAGCCTCCAATGAGCAGTTCTTC. Translation gives CASSPGLASNEQFF.

This clone was detected a few times. V and J are TRBV5-1 and TRBJ2-7, with a possible D match to TRBD1 (6 bases). From germline, CDR1 is SGHRS and CDR2 YFSETQ. The V end lost 1 base, the J end lost 5 bases, and 13 bases lay between the germline ends. The CDR3 runs to 14 residues. CDR3 DNA: TGCGCCAGCAGCTTGATACAGGGATGGGACGAGCAGTACTTC. Its protein product is CASSLIQGWDEQYF.

There are a few counts of this clone. The chain uses TRBV20-1 and TRBJ2-1, with 8 nucleotides matching TRBD1. The V and J ends lost 6 bases and 10 bases, in that order; junction bases with no gene match: 2. This CDR3 has 10 residues. Germline-derived CDR1 and CDR2 are DFQATT and SNEGSKA (reference sequence). CDR3 region: CSANRGEQFF. In DNA form, the CDR3 reads TGCAGTGCAAACAGGGGGGAGCAGTTCTTC.

The chain joins TRBV28 to TRBJ1-1, with D perhaps matching TRBD1 (5 bases). This CDR3 region has 12 residues. Looked up from germline, CDR1 is MDHEN and CDR2 is SYDVKM. V was clipped by 7 bases and J by 5 bases, with 11 bases between them. The CDR3 DNA reads as TGTGCCAGCAATTGGGGGGGTACTGAAGCTTTCTTT. Translating it yields CASNWGGTEAFF.

The gene calls are TRBV2 and TRBJ1-5, with no clear D. V dropped 4 bases and J dropped 5 bases, with 12 bases sitting between them. CDR1 and CDR2 (germline): SNHLY, FYNNEI. This CDR3 contains 14 residues. The CDR3 loop reads CASSVRKSDQPQHF. CDR3 coding DNA: TGTGCCAGCAGTGTCCGCAAGTCGGATCAGCCCCAGCATTTT.

This clone occurred a few times. The V and J genes are TRBV18 and TRBJ1-2; tentative D call: TRBD1 (5 bases). Trimming left V 2 bases short and J 4 bases short, with 8 bases between. The CDR3 covers 13 residues. Per germline, CDR1 KGHSH and CDR2 LQKENI. CDR3 nucleotide sequence: TGTGCCAGCTCACCAGACAGCTTCTATGGCTACACCTTC. This encodes CASSPDSFYGYTF.

This clone was counted between two and nine times. This chain joins TRBV28 and TRBJ1-2, with D unresolved. V dropped 2 bases and J dropped 4 bases, with 17 bases sitting between them. The CDR3 loop spans 16 amino acids. Germline CDR1 and CDR2: MDHEN and SYDVKM. For the CDR3, the DNA is TGTGCCAGCAGTTTAGCGGCAGCCAGCCGCCCCTATGGCTACACCTTC. It yields the protein CASSLAAASRPYGYTF.

This clone was found a few times. The chain joins TRBV2 to TRBJ2-5; 7 positions agree with TRBD1. The CDR3 extends over 15 amino acids. V was pared by 0 bases and J by 3 bases, with 4 bases of the junction left unmatched. CDR1 is SNHLY and CDR2 is FYNNEI in the germline V gene. The CDR3 nucleotides are TGTGCCAGCAGTGAAGCGCTTCAGGGGGAAGAGACCCAGTACTTC. Translating gives CASSEALQGEETQYF.

V usage is TRBV5-1 and J usage is TRBJ2-1; 14 bases align to TRBD2. The CDR3 covers 17 residues. V lost 3 bases to trimming and J lost 3 bases; unmatched junction nucleotides: 5. The germline CDR1 and CDR2 sequences are SGHRS and YFSETQ. The CDR3 protein is CASSWGLAGVGYNEQFF. The CDR3 DNA reads as TGCGCCAGCAGCTGGGGACTAGCGGGAGTGGGCTACAATGAGCAGTTCTTC.

The rearrangement links TRBV10-3 to TRBJ2-3, with D possibly matching TRBD2 (6 bases). This CDR3 spans 13 amino acids. V lost 6 bases and J lost 1, with 8 bases in between. Germline-derived CDR1 and CDR2 are ENHRY and SYGVKD. The CDR3 loop is CAIRIAGTDTQYF. In DNA, the CDR3 is TGTGCCATCAGGATAGCGGGCACAGATACGCAGTATTTT.

The rearrangement uses TRBV6-5 and TRBJ1-2, with no clear D. The CDR3 length is 12 residues. The V end was cut by 2 bases, the J end by 8 bases, with 9 bases between. Germline V gives CDR1 MNHEY, CDR2 SVGAGI. CDR3 sequence reads: CASSYEFGGYTF. In nucleotides, the CDR3 is TGTGCCAGCAGTTACGAATTCGGGGGCTACACCTTC.

This clone occurred a few times. This chain uses TRBV28 with TRBJ2-1; 10 positions agree with TRBD2. V shed 6 bases and J 8 bases; nucleotides not matched to a gene: 13. Germline CDR1 and CDR2: MDHEN and SYDVKM. The CDR3 extends over 16 amino acids. The chain's CDR3 is CASSGVGSGGAYEQFF. DNA for the CDR3: TGTGCCAGCAGCGGAGTAGGAAGCGGGGGGGCCTATGAGCAGTTCTTC.

The chain has TRBV7-2 and TRBJ2-3, with D possibly being TRBD1 (5 bases). This CDR3 spans 14 amino acids. V gave up 4 bases and J gave up 2 bases, with 10 bases separating them. The germline CDR1 and CDR2 sequences are SGHTA and FQGNSA. DNA for the CDR3: TGTGCCAGCAGCTATCGACAGCCCACAGATACGCAGTATTTT. This sequence encodes CASSYRQPTDTQYF. Variable domain in full (rest from reference TRBV7-2 and TRBJ2-3): GAGVSQSPSNKVTEKGKDVELRCDPISGHTALYWYRQSLGQGLEFLIYFQGNSAPDKSGLPSDRFSAERTGGSVSTLTIQRTQQEDSAVYLCASSYRQPTDTQYFGPGTRLTVL.

The J gene is TRBJ2-1, the V gene TRBV9; 8 bases are a match to TRBD2. The germline gives CDR1 SGDLS, CDR2 YYNGEE. The V gene end was trimmed by 2 bases and the J gene end by 3 bases; junction bases not matched to a gene: 7. The CDR3 is 16 amino acids. The CDR3 coding sequence is TGTGCCAGCAGCGTTTCGAGGGCGGGGGGCTACAATGAGCAGTTCTTC. Translated, it gives CASSVSRAGGYNEQFF. Together with reference TRBV9 and TRBJ2-1, the CDR3 gives the full variable domain: DSGVTQTPKHLITATGQRVTLRCSPRSGDLSVYWYQQSLDQGLQFLIQYYNGEERAKGNILERFSAQQFPDLHSELNLSSLELGDSALYFCASSVSRAGGYNEQFFGPGTRLTVL.

V gene TRBV5-1 combines with J gene TRBJ2-1; TRBD1 matches 9 bases. Trimming cost V 4 bases and J 5 bases; bases outside gene matches: 7. This CDR3 comprises 15 residues. Germline CDR1 SGHRS, CDR2 YFSETQ. The CDR3 DNA follows: TGCGCCAGCAGCCCGAGACAGGGGGAAAACAATGAGCAGTTCTTC. Translated: CASSPRQGENNEQFF.

This clone was seen a handful of times. This sequence joins TRBV4-2 and TRBJ1-1, with D possibly TRBD1 on 5 matching bases. CDR1 and CDR2 (germline): LGHNA, YNFKEQ. Trimming shortened V by 0 bases and J by 5 bases, and 13 bases separated the two germline ends. CDR3 length equals 15 residues. The CDR3 sequence: CASSQDGHAGTEAFF. DNA of the CDR3: TGTGCCAGCAGCCAAGACGGACACGCTGGGACTGAAGCTTTCTTT.

The chain carries TRBV7-2 and TRBJ2-5, with D perhaps TRBD1 (7 bases). This CDR3 comprises 16 residues. V lost 2 bases to trimming and J lost 1 base, with 14 bases between them. Germline V gives CDR1 SGHTA, CDR2 FQGNSA. The chain's CDR3 is CASSLNAGGIQETQYF. CDR3 DNA: TGTGCCAGCAGCTTAAATGCAGGGGGGATCCAAGAGACCCAGTACTTC.

CDR3 protein: CATSRDPAYEQYF. Written as DNA, the CDR3 is TGTGCCACCAGCAGAGATCCGGCCTACGAGCAGTACTTC. This chain joins TRBV15 and TRBJ2-7; no clear D. There are 13 residues in the CDR3. Germline-derived CDR1 and CDR2 are LNHNV and YYDKDF (reference sequence). The V end lost 0 bases, the J end lost 2 bases, and 5 bases lay between the germline ends.

J is TRBJ2-5 and V is TRBV5-1; 9 nucleotides agree with TRBD1. Germline V gives CDR1 SGHRS, CDR2 YFSETQ. After removal of 3 bases from V and 3 bases from J, the junction contained 0 bases not matched to a gene. This CDR3 has 13 residues. The CDR3: CASSWTGEETQYF. CDR3 sequence (DNA): TGCGCCAGCAGCTGGACAGGGGAAGAGACCCAGTACTTC.

This chain connects TRBV18 to TRBJ1-1; no reliable D call. Per germline, CDR1 KGHSH and CDR2 LQKENI. This CDR3 is built from 14 residues. V was cut by 7 bases and J by 4 bases, with 16 bases left in between. CDR3 bases: TGTGCCAGCTTCACCACTGCAACCACCACTGAAGCTTTCTTT. Its translation is CASFTTATTTEAFF.

The chain uses TRBV4-1 and TRBJ1-2; 11 nucleotides align to TRBD1. The CDR3 is 18 amino acids. Germline CDR1 and CDR2: MGHRA and YSYEKL. The V and J ends lost 2 bases and 4 bases, in that order; junction bases with no gene match: 12. The CDR3 sequence is CASSQREDRGQYVYGYTF. The CDR3 DNA reads TGCGCCAGCAGCCAACGCGAGGACAGGGGGCAATACGTCTATGGCTACACCTTC.

The chain employs TRBV19 and TRBJ2-7; D is possibly TRBD2 (5 bases). Germline CDR1 reads LNHDA; CDR2 reads SQIVND (reference sequence). This CDR3 has 13 amino acids. Trimming cost V 6 bases and J 1 base, with 10 bases left between them. CDR3 residues: CASSLDSSYEQYF. The CDR3 coding sequence is TGTGCCAGTAGCCTGGACTCTTCCTACGAGCAGTACTTC.

In its sample, this clone was seen a few times. The CDR3 DNA sequence: TGTGCCAGCTCACCGCCAGGGCCCTACAATGAGCAGTTCTTC. Amino acid sequence: CASSPPGPYNEQFF. This sequence joins TRBV18 and TRBJ2-1, with D possibly TRBD1 on 5 matching bases. CDR1 and CDR2 (germline): KGHSH, LQKENI. Trimming removed 3 bases from V and 2 bases from J, with 8 bases in between. CDR3 length: 14 residues.

CDR3 nucleotide sequence: TGTGCCTGGAGATTCCCTAGCAGTCTCACAGATACGCAGTATTTT. Its protein product is CAWRFPSSLTDTQYF. This sequence joins TRBV30 and TRBJ2-3; D might be TRBD2 (5 bases). Looked up from germline, CDR1 is GTSNPN and CDR2 is SVGIG (reference sequence). V lost 3 bases to trimming and J lost 2 bases, with 15 bases between them. The CDR3 sequence is 15 residues long.

DNA of the CDR3: TGTGCCAGCAGCCAAGATCGTCGTGGGCGAGGGTGGAATTCACCCCTCCACTTT. Protein product: CASSQDRRGRGWNSPLHF. This chain connects TRBV14 to TRBJ1-6; unclear D gene. Per germline, CDR1 SGHDN and CDR2 FVKESK. CDR3 length equals 18 residues. V shed 0 bases and J shed 7 bases, with 19 bases lying between them.

This clone has just a few counts. The chain employs TRBV15 and TRBJ2-7; the D gene is possibly TRBD2 (5 bases). V lost 5 bases and J lost 7, with 12 bases in between. In germline, CDR1 is LNHNV, CDR2 YYDKDF (reference sequence). This CDR3 contains 12 residues. The CDR3: CATSLREGEQYF. The CDR3 nucleotides are TGTGCCACCAGCCTAAGAGAGGGAGAGCAGTACTTC.